The source of this TCR beta chain is a study of CD8 T cells in ankylosing spondylitis. Study-level points and caveats: Previous work reported some of these motif variants in the synovial fluid and blood of reactive arthritis.

The trim removed 0 bases at V and 3 bases at J, leaving 6 bases unmatched. Germline assignment: CDR1 LGHNA and CDR2 YSLEER. The CDR3 is 16 residues long. TCRdb ran MiXCR on the 5' RACE reads and lists one entry per CDR3 protein. This sample carries more than 250,000 distinct CDR3 sequences, under 14% of them seen once, and the ten largest clones take 9.1%. A word on this clonotype: The antigen remains undetermined.

Material: blood, either unsorted or a sorted T cell fraction (not recorded which). The chain carries TRBV4-3 and TRBJ2-7; 9 nucleotides match TRBD2. The receptor was derived from a female donor with ankylosing spondylitis or in good health (not recorded which). The CDR3 coding sequence is TGCGCCAGCAGCCAAGAACCTAGCGGGAATTACTACGAGCAGTACTTC. It specifies CASSQEPSGNYYEQYF.